The next 17 T cell receptor beta chains were all read from a single sample in a study of shared clonotypes between healthy human individuals (dated by TCRdb to 2020 to 2022). Libraries were built with the immunoSEQ multiplex PCR assay. The table was pulled from immuneACCESS by TCRdb, which kept in-frame rearrangements only. Such tables lose some clones; where checked, under half of the loss comes from unresolved V genes, and the rest has no known cause. Present in this sample are 300,000 to 350,000 clones, more than 60% of which were seen just once. The ten top clones hold less than 11% of the sample. Sequenced: memory CD4+ T cells sorted from blood. The cell subset or site label, read with the paper, signifies: CD45RA-negative fraction. These receptors were collected from a man aged 25 to 40 in good health.

The V call is TRBV6-1, the J call TRBJ1-1; no clear D gene. V was pared by 1 base and J by 0 bases, with 6 bases between. Germline loops: CDR1 MNHNS, CDR2 SASEGT. This CDR3 has 14 amino acids. CDR3 DNA: TGTGCCAGCAGTGAAGGGGTGATGAACACTGAAGCTTTCTTT. Residues: CASSEGVMNTEAFF.

This clone was observed once. The chain combines TRBV9 with TRBJ2-1, with D perhaps given as TRBD1 or TRBD2 (5 bases each). Germline V CDR1 and CDR2: SGDLS, YYNGEE. V lost 0 bases, J lost 3 bases, and 10 bases lay in between. This CDR3 region has 15 residues. The CDR3 loop reads CASSVVGDVYNEQFF. The CDR3 DNA is TGTGCCAGCAGCGTAGTAGGGGACGTCTACAATGAGCAGTTCTTC.

This chain joins TRBV5-1 and TRBJ1-4, with D possibly TRBD1 on 5 matching bases. The CDR3 loop spans 14 amino acids. The germline gives CDR1 SGHRS, CDR2 YFSETQ. V dropped 4 bases and J dropped 2 bases, with 9 bases sitting between them. This chain's CDR3 is CASSAGTTNEKLFF. CDR3 sequence (DNA): TGCGCCAGCAGCGCCGGGACGACTAATGAAAAACTGTTTTTT.

The chain links TRBV7-2 to TRBJ2-6, with no clear D. With 5 bases removed from V and 2 bases from J, the gap between germline ends came to 4 bases. The CDR3 is made up of 13 amino acids. Germline V lookup: CDR1 SGHTA, CDR2 FQGNSA. The CDR3 region is CASSATGANVLTF. The DNA for the CDR3 is TGTGCCAGCAGCGCCACTGGGGCCAACGTCCTGACTTTC.

V usage is TRBV6-6 and J usage is TRBJ1-4; D might be TRBD1 (5 bases). This CDR3 has 13 residues. Germline lookup yields CDR1 MNHNY and CDR2 SVGAGI (reference sequence). Between the trimmed V and J ends, which lost 10 bases and 5 bases, there was a span of 14 bases. The CDR3 DNA is TGTGCCATCCTGGACACCAGGAATGAAAAACTGTTTTTT. Amino acid sequence: CAILDTRNEKLFF.

This clone was detected a few times. V and J are TRBV6-5 and TRBJ2-2; D is unclear. The germline V gene encodes CDR1 MNHEY and CDR2 SVGAGI. The length of the CDR3 is 14 residues. V was cut by 0 bases and J by 7 bases, with 9 bases left in between. The CDR3, as DNA: TGTGCCAGCAGTTACTCGTTTAGCCGCGGGGAGCTGTTTTTT. Residues: CASSYSFSRGELFF.

V usage is TRBV5-1 and J usage is TRBJ1-4; D is ambiguous. V was shortened by 4 bases and J by 0 bases, with 10 bases between the two germline ends. The CDR3 covers 15 residues. The germline V gene encodes CDR1 SGHRS and CDR2 YFSETQ. This CDR3 is CASSPRGATNEKLFF. CDR3 DNA sequence: TGCGCCAGCAGCCCCCGCGGAGCAACTAATGAAAAACTGTTTTTT.

The V gene is TRBV5-6, the J gene TRBJ2-1; the match to TRBD2 covers 10 bases. The V gene end was trimmed by 0 bases and the J gene end by 10 bases; junction bases not matched to a gene: 4. This CDR3 has 14 residues. The germline V gene has CDR1 SGHDT and CDR2 YYEEEE. Here the CDR3 reads CASSLAPGLAEQFF. The CDR3 DNA reads as TGTGCCAGCAGCTTGGCCCCGGGACTAGCGGAGCAGTTCTTC. The entire variable domain, with the rest obtained from reference TRBV5-6 and TRBJ2-1, is as follows: DAGVTQSPTHLIKTRGQQVTLRCSPKSGHDTVSWYQQALGQGPQFIFQYYEEEERQRGNFPDRFSGHQFPNYSSELNVNALLLGDSALYLCASSLAPGLAEQFFGPGTRLTVL.

This clone has a handful of counts. The V call is TRBV18, the J call TRBJ1-2; 7 bases agree with TRBD1. With V trimmed by 5 bases and J by 3 bases, 6 bases remained unmatched. The CDR3 has 14 amino acids. The germline V gene encodes CDR1 KGHSH and CDR2 LQKENI. CDR3 sequence (DNA): TGTGCCAGCTCAAGAAACCAGGGGGACTATGGCTACACCTTC. Translating gives CASSRNQGDYGYTF.

The sample holds a few counts of this clone. The V call is TRBV4-3, the J call TRBJ2-1, with D unresolved. Per germline, CDR1 LGHNA and CDR2 YSLEER. This CDR3 has 16 residues. V lost 3 bases to trimming and J lost 2 bases, with 14 bases between them. CDR3 sequence (DNA): TGCGCCAGCAGCCATGGTCGGGCTATTACCTACAATGAGCAGTTCTTC. It codes for CASSHGRAITYNEQFF.

This clone was seen only once. The rearrangement uses TRBV5-1 and TRBJ2-5; maybe TRBD2 (6 bases). V lost 0 bases, J lost 2 bases, and 17 bases lay in between. The CDR3 length is 17 residues. The V gene's germline CDR1 is SGHRS and CDR2 YFSETQ. CDR3: CASSLAMVGAGQETQYF. The CDR3 coding sequence is TGCGCCAGCAGCTTGGCCATGGTCGGGGCGGGACAAGAGACCCAGTACTTC.

In nucleotides, the CDR3 is TGTGCCAGCAGCTTAGATGGCGCGTTGGGTGGAAACACCATATATTTT. This encodes CASSLDGALGGNTIYF. The chain employs TRBV7-2 and TRBJ1-3, with D unclear. The V gene lost 1 base and the J gene lost 3 bases, with 13 bases spanning the gap. From germline, CDR1 is SGHTA and CDR2 FQGNSA. The CDR3 is 16 amino acids.

This clone appeared a single time. The genes are TRBV29-1 and TRBJ1-1; the D is unclear. The CDR3 has 12 amino acids. The germline V gene encodes CDR1 SQVTM and CDR2 ANQGSEA. The V and J ends lost 5 bases and 4 bases respectively, with 11 bases between them. Written as DNA, the CDR3 is TGCAGCGTTAAACAGTCAGTCACTGAAGCTTTCTTT. It specifies CSVKQSVTEAFF.

In DNA, the CDR3 is TGTGCCAGCAGGCACAGGGGATTAGCGGAAATAGCCAAAAACATTCAGTACTTC. Its translation is CASRHRGLAEIAKNIQYF. The chain links TRBV2 to TRBJ2-4; D possibly corresponds to TRBD1 (7 bases). This CDR3 has 18 amino acids. V lost 6 bases to trimming and J lost 0 bases, with 21 bases between them. From germline, CDR1 is SNHLY and CDR2 FYNNEI. Full variable domain (missing parts from reference TRBV2 and TRBJ2-4): EPEVTQTPSHQVTQMGQEVILRCVPISNHLYFYWYRQILGQKVEFLVSFYNNEISEKSEIFDDQFSVERPDGSNFTLKIRSTKLEDSAMYFCASRHRGLAEIAKNIQYFGAGTRLSVL.

V usage is TRBV5-1 and J usage is TRBJ2-5, with a possible D match to TRBD1 (5 bases). The CDR3 runs to 14 residues. CDR1 SGHRS and CDR2 YFSETQ come from the germline V gene. The V and J ends lost 0 bases and 5 bases respectively, with 11 bases between them. DNA of the CDR3: TGCGCCAGCAGCTTGGGGTCTGGGGCCGAGACCCAGTACTTC. Residues: CASSLGSGAETQYF.

The genes are TRBV7-9 and TRBJ1-5, with no clear D. Germline CDR1 and CDR2: SEHNR and FQNEAQ (reference sequence). V lost 2 bases to trimming and J lost 0 bases, with 8 bases between them. This CDR3 region has 15 residues. CDR3 residues: CASSLTRDSNQPQHF. Written as DNA, the CDR3 is TGTGCCAGCAGCTTAACAAGGGATAGCAATCAGCCCCAGCATTTT.

The genes are TRBV18 and TRBJ2-7; TRBD1 matches at 9 bases. The V and J ends lost 6 bases and 3 bases, in that order; junction bases with no gene match: 6. The CDR3 extends over 14 amino acids. Germline V lookup: CDR1 KGHSH, CDR2 LQKENI. The CDR3 DNA is TGTGCCAGCTCCCGGGACAGGGCCTTCTACGAGCAGTACTTC. Its translation is CASSRDRAFYEQYF.